Many counts were recorded for the clone carrying this TCR beta chain. Trimming at V came to 2 bases and at J to 0 bases, leaving 3 bases not matched to a gene. From germline, CDR1 is KGHDR and CDR2 SFDVKD. CDR3 length equals 16 residues. The data belong to a study of T-cell reconstitution after alpha-beta-depleted transplantation in children. Unique molecular identifiers featured in how the TCRbeta library was prepared. TCRdb re-derived calls from the PCR reads in MiXCR, one entry per CDR3 protein. The sample lists about 110,000 distinct CDR3 sequences; 10% to 13% were seen once. The TCR comes from a human donor who donated a stem cell graft to a child with acute lymphoblastic leukemia. The chain is built from TRBV24-1 and TRBJ2-7, with 10 bases matching TRBD1. Specimen: PBMCs from the stem cell graft donor, collected from the stem cell graft. CDR3 sequence (DNA): TGTGCCACCAGTGATTCCCGGACAGGGGGCTCCTACGAGCAGTACTTC. Its protein product is CATSDSRTGGSYEQYF.